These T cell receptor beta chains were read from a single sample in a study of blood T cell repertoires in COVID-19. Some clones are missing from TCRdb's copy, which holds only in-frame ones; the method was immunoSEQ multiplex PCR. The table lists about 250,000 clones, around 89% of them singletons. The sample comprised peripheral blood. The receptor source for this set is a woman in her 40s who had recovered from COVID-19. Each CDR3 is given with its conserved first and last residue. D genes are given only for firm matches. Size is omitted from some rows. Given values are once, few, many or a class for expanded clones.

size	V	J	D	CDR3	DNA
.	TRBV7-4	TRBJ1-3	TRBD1	CASSLGARDRRGNTIYF	TGTGCCAGCAGCTTAGGGGCCCGGGACAGGCGAGGAAACACCATATATTTT
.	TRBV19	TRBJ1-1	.	CASRVGGTEAFF	TGTGCCAGCCGCGTGGGGGGCACTGAAGCTTTCTTT
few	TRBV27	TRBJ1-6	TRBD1	CASWPGTGVGSYNSPLHF	TGTGCCAGCTGGCCCGGGACAGGGGTGGGCTCCTATAATTCACCCCTCCACTTT
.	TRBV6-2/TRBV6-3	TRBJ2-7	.	CASSPDGKPYEQYF	TGTGCCAGCAGCCCGGACGGGAAGCCCTACGAGCAGTACTTC
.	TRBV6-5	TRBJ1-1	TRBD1	CASTDRDNTEAFF	TGTGCCAGCACCGACAGGGATAACACTGAAGCTTTCTTT
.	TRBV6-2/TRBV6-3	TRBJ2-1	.	CASSDSRGAGQFF	TGTGCCAGCAGCGACTCCAGGGGGGCGGGGCAGTTCTTC
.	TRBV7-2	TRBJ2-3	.	CASSPGRTGSLNTQYF	TGTGCCAGCAGCCCGGGGAGGACTGGGAGTTTAAATACGCAGTATTTT
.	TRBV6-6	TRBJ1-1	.	CASSYPDGGLNTEAFF	TGTGCCAGCAGTTACCCGGACGGGGGGTTGAACACTGAAGCTTTCTTT
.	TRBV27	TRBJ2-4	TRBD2	CASSRTTSGTKNIQYF	TGTGCCAGCAGTCGAACGACTAGCGGGACGAAAAACATTCAGTACTTC
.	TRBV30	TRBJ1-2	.	CAWSGGSNYGYTF	TGTGCCTGGTCGGGGGGCTCGAACTATGGCTACACCTTC
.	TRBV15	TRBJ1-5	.	CATSRVPGGNQPQHF	TGTGCCACCAGCAGAGTCCCGGGAGGCAATCAGCCCCAGCATTTT
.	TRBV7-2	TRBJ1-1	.	CASRAPGGGSTEAFF	TGTGCCAGCAGGGCCCCGGGGGGCGGGAGCACTGAAGCTTTCTTT
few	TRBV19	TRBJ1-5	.	CASSLLGNQPQHF	TGTGCCAGTAGCCTCCTTGGCAATCAGCCCCAGCATTTT
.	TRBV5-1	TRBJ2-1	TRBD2	CASSPSGAGYNEQFF	TGCGCCAGCAGCCCGTCCGGAGCGGGGTACAATGAGCAGTTCTTC
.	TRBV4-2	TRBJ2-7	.	CASSQAAGNHEQYF	TGTGCCAGCAGCCAAGCGGCAGGGAACCACGAGCAGTACTTC
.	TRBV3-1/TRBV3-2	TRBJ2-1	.	CASSQAGVNEQFF	TGTGCCAGCAGCCAAGCGGGAGTAAATGAGCAGTTCTTC
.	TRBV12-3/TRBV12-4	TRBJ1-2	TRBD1	CASSYGQGRGYTF	TGTGCCAGCAGCTATGGACAGGGTAGGGGCTACACCTTC
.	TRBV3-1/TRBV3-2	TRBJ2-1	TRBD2	CASSQSGTGGYNEQFF	TGTGCCAGCAGCCAGAGCGGGACTGGGGGCTACAATGAGCAGTTCTTC
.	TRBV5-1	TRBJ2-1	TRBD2	CASSGLAGGRNEQFF	TGCGCCAGCAGCGGACTAGCGGGAGGGCGGAATGAGCAGTTCTTC
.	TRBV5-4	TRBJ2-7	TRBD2	CASSGRTSISSYEQYF	TGTGCCAGCAGCGGACGGACTAGCATTTCCTCCTACGAGCAGTACTTC
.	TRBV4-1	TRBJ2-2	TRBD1	CASSRTGSNTGELFF	TGCGCCAGCAGTCGGACAGGGTCGAACACCGGGGAGCTGTTTTTT
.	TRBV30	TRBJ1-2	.	CVAGLGYGYTF	TGTGTAGCAGGGTTGGGGTATGGCTACACCTTC
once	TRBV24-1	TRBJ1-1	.	CATTLGGGNTEAFF	TGTGCCACCACCCTAGGGGGGGGGAACACTGAAGCTTTCTTT
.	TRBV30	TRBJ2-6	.	CAWSVGVAGANVLTF	TGTGCCTGGAGTGTAGGGGTGGCTGGGGCCAACGTCCTGACTTTC
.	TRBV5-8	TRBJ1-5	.	CASSSPRQANGPQHF	TGTGCCAGCAGCTCCCCCCGACAGGCGAATGGACCCCAGCATTTT
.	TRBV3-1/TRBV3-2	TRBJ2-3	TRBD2	CASSPLLAAPTDTQYF	TGTGCCAGCAGCCCCCTACTAGCGGCCCCTACAGATACGCAGTATTTT
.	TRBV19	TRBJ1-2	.	CASSAAVYGYTF	TGTGCCAGTAGTGCGGCAGTCTATGGCTACACCTTC
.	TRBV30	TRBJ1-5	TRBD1	CAWSGPGGILGNQPQHF	TGTGCCTGGAGTGGCCCAGGGGGGATCCTAGGGAATCAGCCCCAGCATTTT